This T cell receptor (beta chain) was retrieved from a study of cytomegalovirus exposure and HLA in healthy donors. Study observations and caveats: The study flagged around 160 TCR beta chains as cytomegalovirus-associated. Most CMV-associated TCR beta chains appeared HLA-restricted in a later analysis.

Use of 60 Vbeta and 13 Jbeta primers characterized the PCR. The method was immunoSEQ multiplex PCR; TCRdb's version includes in-frame clones alone and lacks a portion of them. The sample has just over 95,000 clones, about 76% seen once; the top ten hold roughly 8%. This clone was counted only a few times. The antigen remains unidentified. V lost 4 bases to trimming and J lost 0 bases, with 16 bases between them. Per the germline V gene, CDR1 is SGHNT and CDR2 is YYREEE (reference sequence). The CDR3 contains 16 residues. Sequencing input: PBMCs. The genes are TRBV5-4 and TRBJ1-1; the D gene is possibly TRBD1 (6 bases). The receptor was isolated from a human donor in good health. Written as DNA, the CDR3 is TGTGCCAGCAGCGACGGACAGTATTCTATGAACACTGAAGCTTTCTTT. Translating gives CASSDGQYSMNTEAFF.